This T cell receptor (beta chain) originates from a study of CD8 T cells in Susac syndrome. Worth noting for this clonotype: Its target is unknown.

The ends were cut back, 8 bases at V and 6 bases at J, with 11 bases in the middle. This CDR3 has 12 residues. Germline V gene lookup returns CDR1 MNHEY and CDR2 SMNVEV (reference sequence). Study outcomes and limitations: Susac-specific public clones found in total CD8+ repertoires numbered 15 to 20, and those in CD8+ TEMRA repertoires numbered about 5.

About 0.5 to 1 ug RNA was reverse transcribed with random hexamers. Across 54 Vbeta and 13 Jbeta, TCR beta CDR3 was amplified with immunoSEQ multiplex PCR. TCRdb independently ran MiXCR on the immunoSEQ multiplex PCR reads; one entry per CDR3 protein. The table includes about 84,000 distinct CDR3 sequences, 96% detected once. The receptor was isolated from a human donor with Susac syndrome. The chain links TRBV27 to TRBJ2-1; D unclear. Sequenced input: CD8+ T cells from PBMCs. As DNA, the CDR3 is TGTGCCAGCCGGTTGGGATTCAATGAGCAGTTCTTC. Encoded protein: CASRLGFNEQFF.